A single sample is the source of the 24 T cell receptor beta chains below, sequenced in a study of technical replicates of blood from several donors. Repertoires were generated with immunoSEQ multiplex PCR, while TCRdb's copy carries only in-frame clones and drops some. The sample contains tens of thousands of clones, roughly 93% of which appear only once. The sequencing input was PBMCs. The receptors originated from a human donor in good health. Some clones in this sample may be carry-over from other donors' samples.

The chain uses TRBV7-9 and TRBJ2-1; D is uncertain. CDR3 size: 13 residues. CDR1 and CDR2 from the germline V gene are SEHNR and FQNEAQ (reference sequence). Trimming removed 6 bases at V and 6 bases at J, with 12 bases between. Here the CDR3 reads CASRYLGSNEQFF. CDR3 in DNA: TGTGCCAGCAGGTACCTAGGTAGCAATGAGCAGTTCTTC.

The V gene is TRBV5-6, the J gene TRBJ2-5, with TRBD1 matching 8 bases. With V trimmed by 3 bases and J by 5 bases, 6 bases remained unmatched. CDR3 length: 14 residues. Germline assignment: CDR1 SGHDT and CDR2 YYEEEE. The CDR3 coding sequence is TGTGCCAGCAGCTCAAACTACAGGGGGGAGACCCAGTACTTC. Translation gives CASSSNYRGETQYF.

The chain recombines TRBV28 with TRBJ2-2, with a tentative D call TRBD2 (6 bases). The CDR3 runs to 15 residues. CDR1 and CDR2 from the germline V gene are MDHEN and SYDVKM. Between the trimmed V and J ends, which lost 2 bases and 6 bases, there was a span of 13 bases. The CDR3 DNA sequence: TGTGCCAGCAGTTTAGGAGGGTCGTTCGCCGGGGAGCTGTTTTTT. Protein sequence: CASSLGGSFAGELFF.

The chain links TRBV9 to TRBJ2-3; 14 bases agree with TRBD2. The germline gives CDR1 SGDLS, CDR2 YYNGEE. CDR3 length: 17 residues. The V and J ends lost 0 bases and 4 bases, in that order; junction bases with no gene match: 4. The DNA for the CDR3 is TGTGCCAGCAGCGTAGGACTAGCGGGAGGGCCGGCAGATACGCAGTATTTT. Residues: CASSVGLAGGPADTQYF.

V and J are TRBV30 and TRBJ1-4, with 7 bases aligning to TRBD1. In germline, CDR1 is GTSNPN, CDR2 SVGIG (reference sequence). V dropped 5 bases and J dropped 5; count of bases not matched to a gene: 8. The CDR3 is 14 amino acids. CDR3 protein: CAWAGTDLNEKLFF. CDR3 nucleotides: TGTGCCTGGGCGGGGACAGACTTGAATGAAAAACTGTTTTTT.

The chain recombines TRBV11-1 with TRBJ2-5; D possibly corresponds to TRBD2 (6 bases). CDR1 and CDR2 from the germline V gene are SGHAT and FQDESV (reference sequence). Between the trimmed V and J ends, which lost 7 bases and 2 bases, there was a span of 14 bases. This CDR3 is built from 14 residues. Here the CDR3 reads CASTNPGGQETQYF. The DNA of the CDR3 is TGTGCCAGCACCAACCCCGGGGGACAAGAGACCCAGTACTTC.

The V gene is TRBV4-3, the J gene TRBJ2-7; tentatively, D is TRBD2 (6 bases). Germline-derived CDR1 and CDR2 are LGHNA and YSLEER. V lost 0 bases and J 2 bases, leaving 29 bases between the germline ends. This CDR3 is 21 amino acids long. The CDR3 region is CASSQEWEKRSTRTLAYEQYF. CDR3 bases: TGCGCCAGCAGCCAAGAGTGGGAAAAGAGGTCGACTAGGACCCTGGCCTACGAGCAGTACTTC.

The chain recombines TRBV4-3 with TRBJ1-1; D is possibly TRBD1 (5 bases). Deletions cut 0 bases from V and 7 bases from J, with 18 bases between. Germline V CDR1 and CDR2: LGHNA, YSLEER. The CDR3 has 16 residues. The CDR3 bases are TGCGCCAGCAGCCAAGATCGGAGCGGGGCACAGCGTGAAGCTTTCTTT. Its translation is CASSQDRSGAQREAFF.

V gene TRBV11-2 combines with J gene TRBJ2-3; 9 bases agree with TRBD1. The J segment lost 0 bases and the V segment lost 4 bases, leaving 2 bases of the junction unmatched. The CDR3 extends over 15 amino acids. Germline V gene lookup returns CDR1 SGHAT and CDR2 FQNNGV. The CDR3 protein is CASSSGTGSTDTQYF. The CDR3 DNA reads TGTGCCAGCAGCTCCGGGACAGGGAGCACAGATACGCAGTATTTT.

This rearrangement joins TRBV5-1 to TRBJ2-3; D might be TRBD1 (5 bases). Trimming took off 1 base at V and 2 bases at J, with 11 bases between the two ends. There are 15 residues in the CDR3. CDR1 SGHRS and CDR2 YFSETQ come from the germline V gene. In DNA, the CDR3 is TGCGCCAGCAGCTTGCAGGGCCCCGACACAGATACGCAGTATTTT. It codes for CASSLQGPDTDTQYF.

The chain is built from TRBV4-1 and TRBJ1-2; D not certain. Trimming pared 4 bases from V and 2 bases from J, leaving 8 bases between. The CDR3 has 13 residues. Germline CDR1 reads MGHRA; CDR2 reads YSYEKL. The CDR3 sequence is CASSPPVNYGYTF. The DNA of the CDR3 is TGCGCCAGCAGCCCCCCAGTGAACTATGGCTACACCTTC.

This chain connects TRBV7-7 to TRBJ2-1, with D unclear. CDR1 and CDR2 (germline): SSHAT, FNYEAQ (reference sequence). V was cut by 5 bases and J by 7 bases, with 18 bases left in between. The CDR3 is 15 amino acids. DNA for the CDR3: TGTGCCAGCAGCCGGAGACTCGGGTCGGTGAATGAGCAGTTCTTC. Translating it yields CASSRRLGSVNEQFF. Full variable domain (outside the CDR3, taken from reference TRBV7-7 and TRBJ2-1): GAGVSQSPRYKVTKRGQDVTLRCDPISSHATLYWYQQALGQGPEFLTYFNYEAQPDKSGLPSDRFSAERPEGSISTLTIQRTEQRDSAMYRCASSRRLGSVNEQFFGPGTRLTVL.

CDR3 coding DNA: TGTGCCAGCAGCCAGCTGCCTAGCGGGGGGCACTCCTACAATGAGCAGTTCTTC. Encoded protein: CASSQLPSGGHSYNEQFF. This chain connects TRBV4-2 to TRBJ2-1; 11 positions agree with TRBD2. The CDR3 extends over 18 amino acids. CDR1 is LGHNA and CDR2 is YNFKEQ in the germline V gene. J lost 0 bases, V lost 3 bases, and 7 bases had no gene match.

The chain uses TRBV30 and TRBJ1-4; D remains ambiguous. Trimming took 3 bases from V and 8 from J, leaving 25 bases between them. CDR3 length: 17 amino acids. Germline assignment: CDR1 GTSNPN and CDR2 SVGIG (reference sequence). For the CDR3, the DNA is TGTGCCTGGAGGTACCCGCTAAACAGAGGACTAGGCGAAAAACTGTTTTTT. Translation gives CAWRYPLNRGLGEKLFF.

The chain is built from TRBV30 and TRBJ2-2, with a tentative D call TRBD1 (6 bases). Per germline, CDR1 GTSNPN and CDR2 SVGIG (reference sequence). V gave up 3 bases and J gave up 2 bases, with 13 bases separating them. The CDR3 has 15 residues. The CDR3 nucleotides read TGTGCCTGGAGCGCGCTGGGGGCAAACACCGGGGAGCTGTTTTTT. This sequence encodes CAWSALGANTGELFF. Drawing the rest from reference TRBV30 and TRBJ2-2, the complete variable domain is SQTIHQWPATLVQPVGSPLSLECTVEGTSNPNLYWYRQAAGRGLQLLFYSVGIGQISSEVPQNLSASRPQDRQFILSSKKLLLSDSGFYLCAWSALGANTGELFFGEGSRLTVL.

This chain links TRBV5-6 with TRBJ2-6, with 10 bases identical to TRBD1. CDR1 SGHDT and CDR2 YYEEEE come from the germline V gene. The V segment lost 3 bases and the J segment 1 base; nucleotides outside the gene matches: 10. The CDR3 loop spans 19 amino acids. CDR3 loop: CASSYFFLDRGSGANVLTF. The CDR3 bases are TGTGCCAGCAGCTATTTTTTTTTGGACAGGGGGTCTGGGGCCAACGTCCTGACTTTC. Complete variable domain (other parts from reference TRBV5-6 and TRBJ2-6): DAGVTQSPTHLIKTRGQQVTLRCSPKSGHDTVSWYQQALGQGPQFIFQYYEEEERQRGNFPDRFSGHQFPNYSSELNVNALLLGDSALYLCASSYFFLDRGSGANVLTFGAGSRLTVL.

The gene calls are TRBV28 and TRBJ1-4; no clear D. V was pared by 5 bases and J by 8 bases, with 9 bases between. The length of the CDR3 is 12 residues. Germline loops: CDR1 MDHEN, CDR2 SYDVKM. In nucleotides, the CDR3 is TGTGCCAGCAGTATCGGGTGGGAAAAACTGTTTTTT. This codes for CASSIGWEKLFF.

This chain connects TRBV11-2 to TRBJ2-3; D unclear. In germline, CDR1 is SGHAT, CDR2 FQNNGV. The length of the CDR3 is 14 residues. With 5 bases removed from V and 4 bases from J, the gap between germline ends came to 13 bases. CDR3 sequence reads: CASSAQWAPDTQYF. The CDR3 DNA reads as TGTGCCAGCAGCGCCCAGTGGGCCCCAGATACGCAGTATTTT. Full variable domain (rest looked up from reference TRBV11-2 and TRBJ2-3): EAGVAQSPRYKIIEKRQSVAFWCNPISGHATLYWYQQILGQGPKLLIQFQNNGVVDDSQLPKDRFSAERLKGVDSTLKIQPAKLEDSAVYLCASSAQWAPDTQYFGPGTRLTVL.

This clone was counted a single time. The gene calls are TRBV30 and TRBJ1-5; TRBD1 matches at 7 bases. This CDR3 is built from 15 residues. Trimming removed 0 bases from V and 2 bases from J; junction bases left unmatched: 4. CDR1 and CDR2 (germline): GTSNPN, SVGIG (reference sequence). The CDR3 bases are TGTGCCTGGAGTGTAACAGGGGCGGGCAATCAGCCCCAGCATTTT. It encodes CAWSVTGAGNQPQHF.

The V call is TRBV7-8, the J call TRBJ2-2, with a possible D match to TRBD1 (5 bases). The CDR3 is 14 residues long. V gave up 0 bases and J gave up 6 bases, with 8 bases separating them. Germline loops: CDR1 SGHVS, CDR2 FQNEAQ. The CDR3 sequence: CASSLAGVAGELFF. In DNA, the CDR3 is TGTGCCAGCAGCTTAGCAGGGGTCGCCGGGGAGCTGTTTTTT.

The rearrangement joins TRBV14 to TRBJ2-7, with a tentative D call TRBD2 (5 bases). V lost 0 bases, J lost 4 bases, and 10 bases lay in between. Germline V gives CDR1 SGHDN, CDR2 FVKESK. The CDR3 is 14 amino acids. CDR3 sequence reads: CASSQEISGYEQYF. The CDR3 bases are TGTGCCAGCAGCCAAGAAATAAGCGGATACGAGCAGTACTTC.

This chain's CDR3 is CASSKTGPQPQHF. CDR3 coding DNA: TGTGCCAGCAGCAAGACAGGGCCCCAGCCCCAGCATTTT. The chain has TRBV21-1 and TRBJ1-5; TRBD1, as called in the table, went unchecked against the DNA. TRBV21-1 is a pseudogene. The CDR3 loop spans 13 amino acids.

The CDR3 sequence is CASSPPQGEQFF. The CDR3 DNA is TGTGCCAGCTCACCTCCTCAGGGTGAGCAGTTCTTC. The V call is TRBV18, the J call TRBJ2-1; the D gene is possibly TRBD1 (5 bases). CDR1 is KGHSH and CDR2 is LQKENI in the germline V gene. The CDR3 extends over 12 amino acids. Deletions cut 3 bases from V and 9 bases from J, with 9 bases between.

V usage is TRBV4-1 and J usage is TRBJ2-6, with a possible D match to TRBD1 (6 bases). This CDR3 contains 18 residues. The V and J ends lost 4 bases and 0 bases respectively, with 16 bases between them. Germline V CDR1 and CDR2: MGHRA, YSYEKL. The CDR3: CASSPSGQISSGANVLTF. CDR3 DNA sequence: TGCGCCAGCAGCCCCTCCGGACAGATTAGCTCTGGGGCCAACGTCCTGACTTTC.